These 19 T cell receptor beta chains were all obtained from the same sample, sequenced in a study of blood T cell repertoires in COVID-19. The protocol was immunoSEQ multiplex PCR, while the TCRdb copy is restricted to in-frame clones and leaves out a portion. There are 200,000 or so clones in the sample; approximately 90% occur only once, and 2.1% lies in the top ten. The sample comprised peripheral blood. Receptors originate from a man aged 70-80 years with active or convalescent COVID-19.

This clone was observed once. CDR3 loop: CASSEGGQGGGYTF. CDR3 nucleotide sequence: TGTGCCAGCAGTGAAGGGGGACAGGGGGGTGGCTACACCTTC. The chain couples TRBV2 to TRBJ1-2; 11 bases fit TRBD1. The CDR3 is 14 amino acids. Germline lookup yields CDR1 SNHLY and CDR2 FYNNEI. V was pared by 1 base and J by 7 bases, with 2 bases of the junction left unmatched.

The rearrangement joins TRBV10-1 to TRBJ2-1, with TRBD2 as a possible D gene (5 bases). The length of the CDR3 is 13 residues. Germline assignment: CDR1 WNHNN and CDR2 SYGVQD (reference sequence). Deletions cut 3 bases from V and 8 bases from J, with 11 bases between. CDR3: CASSELTNHEQFF. CDR3 DNA: TGCGCCAGCAGTGAATTGACTAATCATGAGCAGTTCTTC.

The chain employs TRBV18 and TRBJ2-1; 11 bases are a match to TRBD1. J gave up 4 bases and V 4 bases, and 3 bases lay outside the gene matches. The germline CDR1 and CDR2 sequences are KGHSH and LQKENI. This CDR3 region has 15 residues. The CDR3 reads CASSLGQGAYNEQFF. For the CDR3, the DNA is TGTGCCAGCTCACTTGGACAGGGGGCTTACAATGAGCAGTTCTTC.

The J gene is TRBJ1-2, the V gene TRBV6-6, with 10 bases that match TRBD1. CDR3 length: 13 amino acids. CDR1 is MNHNY and CDR2 is SVGAGI in the germline V gene (reference sequence). J lost 6 bases, V lost 4 bases, and 2 bases had no gene match. In DNA, the CDR3 is TGTGCCAGCAGTTTCGGACAGGGGGATGGCTACACCTTC. Amino acid sequence: CASSFGQGDGYTF.

The chain combines TRBV27 with TRBJ1-2; D is unresolved. Trimming pared 2 bases from V and 2 bases from J, leaving 6 bases between. The CDR3 is 13 residues long. Germline-derived CDR1 and CDR2 are MNHEY and SMNVEV (reference sequence). Written as DNA, the CDR3 is TGTGCCAGCAGTTTAGCACACAACTATGGCTACACCTTC. This gives the protein CASSLAHNYGYTF.

This chain links TRBV23-1 with TRBJ1-1; possible D gene TRBD1, 6 bases. TRBV23-1 is reported as an ORF; its role is uncertain. The ends were cut back, 1 base at V and 0 bases at J, with 15 bases in the middle. This CDR3 comprises 17 residues. CDR3 DNA sequence: TGCGCCAGCAGTCAATTTTCTCAGGGGAAAATGAACACTGAAGCTTTCTTT. It encodes CASSQFSQGKMNTEAFF.

This clone appeared once. The CDR3: CASSTSGGQETQYF. The CDR3 bases are TGTGCCAGCAGTACCAGCGGGGGACAAGAGACCCAGTACTTC. The chain combines TRBV6-5 with TRBJ2-5; 8 positions agree with TRBD2. Germline loops: CDR1 MNHEY, CDR2 SVGAGI. J was trimmed by 2 bases and V by 5 bases; bases with no gene match: 4. The CDR3 is 14 residues long.

This rearrangement joins TRBV5-5 to TRBJ1-6; unclear D gene. The CDR3 extends over 16 amino acids. From germline, CDR1 is SGHKS and CDR2 YYEKEE (reference sequence). Trimming took 0 bases from V and 9 from J, leaving 16 bases between them. CDR3 nucleotide sequence: TGTGCCAGCAGCTTGGGGGCGGGTCAGGACCTTTCACCCCTCCACTTT. Translated: CASSLGAGQDLSPLHF.

The V and J genes are TRBV28 and TRBJ2-3; D unclear. V gave up 7 bases and J gave up 2 bases, with 13 bases separating them. Germline CDR1 reads MDHEN; CDR2 reads SYDVKM. The CDR3 has 14 residues. CDR3 protein: CASTGGGITDTQYF. The CDR3 DNA reads TGTGCCAGCACCGGCGGCGGTATCACAGATACGCAGTATTTT. Based on the CDR3 plus reference TRBV28 and TRBJ2-3, the full variable domain is DVKVTQSSRYLVKRTGEKVFLECVQDMDHENMFWYRQDPGLGLRLIYFSYDVKMKEKGDIPEGYSVSREKKERFSLILESASTNQTSMYLCASTGGGITDTQYFGPGTRLTVL.

The chain employs TRBV5-1 and TRBJ2-1; the match to TRBD1 covers 9 bases. V lost 1 base and J lost 4; bases outside the gene matches: 6. This CDR3 has 16 amino acids. Germline CDR1 SGHRS, CDR2 YFSETQ. The CDR3 DNA reads as TGCGCCAGCAGCTTGCAAGGACAGGGGCAATACAATGAGCAGTTCTTC. Protein product: CASSLQGQGQYNEQFF. Full variable domain (missing parts from reference TRBV5-1 and TRBJ2-1): KAGVTQTPRYLIKTRGQQVTLSCSPISGHRSVSWYQQTPGQGLQFLFEYFSETQRNKGNFPGRFSGRQFSNSRSEMNVSTLELGDSALYLCASSLQGQGQYNEQFFGPGTRLTVL.

The chain carries TRBV9 and TRBJ2-6, with 8 bases identical to TRBD1. CDR1 is SGDLS and CDR2 is YYNGEE in the germline V gene. This CDR3 region has 16 residues. The V and J ends lost 3 bases and 2 bases, in that order; junction bases with no gene match: 4. CDR3 coding DNA: TGTGCCAGCAGCGCCGAGGACAGGGCTGGGGCCAACGTCCTGACTTTC. It yields the protein CASSAEDRAGANVLTF.

V is TRBV14 and J is TRBJ1-6, with D hard to call. V was shortened by 0 bases and J by 10 bases, with 7 bases between the two germline ends. The CDR3 covers 13 residues. CDR1 is SGHDN, CDR2 FVKESK, per germline. In nucleotides, the CDR3 is TGTGCCAGCAGCCAAGAGGGGAGATCACCCCTCCACTTT. Residues: CASSQEGRSPLHF.

The CDR3 loop is CASSFLGGVRNTQYF. The CDR3 nucleotides are TGTGCCAGCAGTTTTCTCGGCGGGGTCCGGAATACGCAGTATTTT. The chain carries TRBV28 and TRBJ2-3; tentative D call: TRBD2 (6 bases). Trimming removed 3 bases from V and 7 bases from J, with 17 bases in between. This CDR3 region has 15 residues. The germline V gene encodes CDR1 MDHEN and CDR2 SYDVKM.

The J gene is TRBJ1-4, the V gene TRBV7-9; D possibly corresponds to TRBD1 (6 bases). Trimming took 5 bases from V and 3 from J, leaving 13 bases between them. The CDR3 is 15 amino acids. CDR1 is SEHNR and CDR2 is FQNEAQ in the germline V gene (reference sequence). In nucleotides, the CDR3 is TGTGCCAGCAGCGAACAGGGCGCTTCTAATGAAAAACTGTTTTTT. This gives the protein CASSEQGASNEKLFF.

The V and J genes are TRBV11-3 and TRBJ2-1, with D tentatively TRBD1 (6 bases). The CDR3 consists of 16 residues. Germline V lookup: CDR1 SGHNT, CDR2 YENEEA. The V and J ends lost 5 bases and 9 bases respectively, with 23 bases between them. The CDR3 nucleotides are TGTGCCAGCAGCAAGGGACAACCGGGACCCATCGGTGAGCAGTTCTTC. Protein sequence: CASSKGQPGPIGEQFF.

As DNA, the CDR3 is TGTGCCAGCAGCGTAGTAGAGGATTATAGCAATCAGCCCCAGCATTTT. Amino acids: CASSVVEDYSNQPQHF. This chain uses TRBV9 with TRBJ1-5; no clear D. This CDR3 has 16 amino acids. Per germline, CDR1 SGDLS and CDR2 YYNGEE. V lost 0 bases, J lost 0 bases, and 10 bases lay in between.

The rearrangement joins TRBV19 to TRBJ2-7, with TRBD1 identical over 7 bases. The germline CDR1 and CDR2 sequences are LNHDA and SQIVND (reference sequence). Trimming took 8 bases from V and 6 from J; bases not matched to a gene: 13. CDR3 length: 14 amino acids. CDR3 in amino acids: CASPIRNRGCEQYF. DNA of the CDR3: TGTGCCAGTCCTATTCGTAACAGGGGCTGCGAGCAGTACTTC.

The chain recombines TRBV5-1 with TRBJ1-2; possible D gene TRBD1, 5 bases. Trimming took 1 base from V and 3 from J, leaving 10 bases between them. The CDR3 is 14 residues long. CDR1 SGHRS and CDR2 YFSETQ come from the germline V gene. CDR3 sequence: CASSLNPGDYGYTF. The CDR3 coding sequence is TGCGCCAGCAGCTTGAACCCGGGGGACTATGGCTACACCTTC.

The J gene is TRBJ2-1, the V gene TRBV7-6, with 11 bases identical to TRBD2. Germline values: CDR1 SGHVS, CDR2 FNYEAQ. The CDR3 contains 17 residues. J was trimmed by 7 bases and V by 5 bases; bases with no gene match: 13. The CDR3 region is CASSGLAGGSVWNEQFF. CDR3 coding DNA: TGTGCCAGCAGCGGCTTAGCGGGGGGGTCAGTTTGGAATGAGCAGTTCTTC.